These 7 T cell receptor beta chains were all obtained from the same sample, sequenced in a study of blood T cell repertoires in COVID-19. The data were produced by immunoSEQ multiplex PCR, yet TCRdb's version contains in-frame clones alone and is incomplete. The sample carries under 150,000 clones, 70% to 90% recorded once. Sample: peripheral blood. The receptors derive from a woman aged 70 to 79 who had recovered from COVID-19.

V is TRBV11-2 and J is TRBJ2-3, with 10 bases identical to TRBD2. The CDR3 is made up of 16 amino acids. The ends lost 1 base at V and 3 bases at J; junction bases unmatched: 4. Germline CDR1 SGHAT, CDR2 FQNNGV. The CDR3 region is CASSLALAGVTDTQYF. As DNA, the CDR3 is TGTGCCAGCAGCTTAGCGCTAGCGGGGGTTACAGATACGCAGTATTTT.

This CDR3 reads CASSLGDTFNYGYTF. The CDR3 nucleotides are TGTGCCAGCAGCTTAGGGGACACCTTTAACTATGGCTACACCTTC. The chain carries TRBV7-9 and TRBJ1-2; a possible D gene is TRBD1 (6 bases). Trimming took off 1 base at V and 1 base at J, with 10 bases between the two ends. The CDR3 extends over 15 amino acids. The germline gives CDR1 SEHNR, CDR2 FQNEAQ (reference sequence).

The V and J genes are TRBV28 and TRBJ1-2; 7 bases fit TRBD1. Trimming cost V 8 bases and J 5 bases; bases outside gene matches: 14. This CDR3 comprises 15 residues. CDR1 and CDR2 (germline): MDHEN, SYDVKM. CDR3 region: CASLRGSSAGYGYTF. In DNA form, the CDR3 reads TGTGCCAGCCTCAGGGGGTCTTCGGCTGGGTATGGCTACACCTTC.

This chain links TRBV7-2 with TRBJ1-2; 8 bases are shared with TRBD1. Per germline, CDR1 SGHTA and CDR2 FQGNSA. The trim removed 4 bases at V and 4 bases at J, leaving 5 bases unmatched. The CDR3 sequence is 14 residues long. The CDR3 bases are TGTGCCAGCAGCTCCCCAGACAGGGGCTATGGCTACACCTTC. Its translation: CASSSPDRGYGYTF.

This chain joins TRBV10-3 and TRBJ1-1, with 8 nucleotides matching TRBD1. Per germline, CDR1 ENHRY and CDR2 SYGVKD. The CDR3 is 16 amino acids. V trimming: 4 bases; J trimming: 5 bases; junction bases outside the gene matches: 12. The CDR3 is CAISARDGRGRTEAFF. The CDR3 coding sequence is TGTGCCATCAGTGCCCGGGATGGCAGGGGGCGTACTGAAGCTTTCTTT.

V gene TRBV3-1 (or the pseudogene TRBV3-2) combines with J gene TRBJ2-1; D remains unclear. Germline V lookup: CDR1 LGHDT, CDR2 YNNKEL (reference sequence). Between the trimmed V and J ends, which lost 0 bases and 7 bases, there was a span of 19 bases. The CDR3 has 17 residues. CDR3 DNA: TGTGCCAGCAGCCAAGAGTATGGCGGCAGATCGAAAAATGAGCAGTTCTTC. This gives the protein CASSQEYGGRSKNEQFF.

This rearrangement joins TRBV12-3 or TRBV12-4 to TRBJ2-4; D perhaps matches TRBD2 (6 bases). This CDR3 contains 13 residues. Trimming cost V 8 bases and J 6 bases, with 14 bases left between them. This CDR3 is CASRRDVGNIQYF. CDR3 nucleotides: TGTGCCAGCCGGAGGGACGTAGGAAACATTCAGTACTTC.